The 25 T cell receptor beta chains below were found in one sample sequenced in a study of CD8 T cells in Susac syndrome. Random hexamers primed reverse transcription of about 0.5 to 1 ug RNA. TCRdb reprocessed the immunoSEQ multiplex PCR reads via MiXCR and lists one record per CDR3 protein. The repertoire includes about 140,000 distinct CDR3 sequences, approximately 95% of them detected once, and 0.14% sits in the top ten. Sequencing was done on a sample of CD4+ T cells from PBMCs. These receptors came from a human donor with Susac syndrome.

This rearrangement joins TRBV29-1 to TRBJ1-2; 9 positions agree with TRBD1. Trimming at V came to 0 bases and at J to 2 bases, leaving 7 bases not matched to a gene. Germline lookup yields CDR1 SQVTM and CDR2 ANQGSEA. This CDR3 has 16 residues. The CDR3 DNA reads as TGCAGCGTTGAAGATCGGGGGACAGGGCTAAACTATGGCTACACCTTC. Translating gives CSVEDRGTGLNYGYTF.

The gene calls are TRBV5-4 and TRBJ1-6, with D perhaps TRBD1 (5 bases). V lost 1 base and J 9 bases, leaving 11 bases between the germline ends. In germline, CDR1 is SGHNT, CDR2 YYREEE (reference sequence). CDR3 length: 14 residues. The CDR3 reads CASSLTGLGSPLHF. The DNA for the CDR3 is TGTGCCAGCAGCTTGACAGGTTTGGGTTCACCCCTCCACTTT.

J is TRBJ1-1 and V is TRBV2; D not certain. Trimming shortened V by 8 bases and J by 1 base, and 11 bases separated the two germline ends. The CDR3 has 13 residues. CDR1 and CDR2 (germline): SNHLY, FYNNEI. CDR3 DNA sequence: TGTGCCAGCTGTGGCACCCGGAACACTGAAGCTTTCTTT. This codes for CASCGTRNTEAFF.

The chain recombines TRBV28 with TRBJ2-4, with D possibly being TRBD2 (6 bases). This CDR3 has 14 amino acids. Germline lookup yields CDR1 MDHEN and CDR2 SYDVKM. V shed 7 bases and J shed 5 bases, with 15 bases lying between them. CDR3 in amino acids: CASNDQGGQNIQYF. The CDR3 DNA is TGTGCCAGCAATGACCAGGGAGGACAAAACATTCAGTACTTC.

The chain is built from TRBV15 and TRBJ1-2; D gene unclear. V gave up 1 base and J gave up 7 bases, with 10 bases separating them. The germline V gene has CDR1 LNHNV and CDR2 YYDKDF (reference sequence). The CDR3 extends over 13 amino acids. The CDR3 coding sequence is TGTGCCACCAGCAGAGGCCCGGCGGGTGGCTACACCTTC. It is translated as CATSRGPAGGYTF.

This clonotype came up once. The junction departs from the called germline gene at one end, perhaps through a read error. This CDR3 reads CASSLSPTDTQYF. CDR3 DNA: TGTGCTAGCAGCTTATCCCCCACAGATACGCAGTATTTT. The chain recombines TRBV7-7 with TRBJ2-3; unclear D gene. Per germline, CDR1 SSHAT and CDR2 FNYEAQ (reference sequence). The CDR3 covers 13 residues.

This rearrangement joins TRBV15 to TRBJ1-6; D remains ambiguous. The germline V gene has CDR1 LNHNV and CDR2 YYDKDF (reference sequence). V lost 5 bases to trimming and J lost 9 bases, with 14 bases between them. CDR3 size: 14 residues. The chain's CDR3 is CATSGGVNSSPLHF. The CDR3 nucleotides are TGTGCCACCAGCGGCGGGGTGAATTCTTCACCCCTCCACTTT. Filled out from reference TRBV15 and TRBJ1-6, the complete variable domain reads DAMVIQNPRYQVTQFGKPVTLSCSQTLNHNVMYWYQQKSSQAPKLLFHYYDKDFNNEADTPDNFQSRRPNTSFCFLDIRSPGLGDTAMYLCATSGGVNSSPLHFGNGTRLTVT.

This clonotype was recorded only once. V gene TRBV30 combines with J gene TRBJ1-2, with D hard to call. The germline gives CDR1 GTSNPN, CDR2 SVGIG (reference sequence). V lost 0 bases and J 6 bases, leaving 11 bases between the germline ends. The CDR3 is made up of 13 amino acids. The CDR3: CAWSVPKMDGYTF. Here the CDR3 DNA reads TGTGCCTGGAGTGTTCCCAAAATGGATGGCTACACCTTC.

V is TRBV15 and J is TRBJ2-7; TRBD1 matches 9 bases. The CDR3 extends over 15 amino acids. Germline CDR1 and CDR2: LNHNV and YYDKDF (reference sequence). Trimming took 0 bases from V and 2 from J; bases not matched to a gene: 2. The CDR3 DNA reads TGTGCCACCAGCAGAGAGGGACAGGGACCCTACGAGCAGTACTTC. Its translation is CATSREGQGPYEQYF.

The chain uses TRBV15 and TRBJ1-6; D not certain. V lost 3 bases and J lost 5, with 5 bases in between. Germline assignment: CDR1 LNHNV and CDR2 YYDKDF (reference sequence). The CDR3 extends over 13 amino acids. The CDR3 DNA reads TGTGCCACCAGCAGCCGGGATAATTCACCCCTCCACTTT. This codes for CATSSRDNSPLHF.

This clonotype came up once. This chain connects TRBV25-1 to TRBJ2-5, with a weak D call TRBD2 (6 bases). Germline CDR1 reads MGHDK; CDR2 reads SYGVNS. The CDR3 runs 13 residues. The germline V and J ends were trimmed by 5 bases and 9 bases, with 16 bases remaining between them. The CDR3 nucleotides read TGTGCCAGCAGTCCCGGGGGAACGGGTTCCCAGTACTTC. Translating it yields CASSPGGTGSQYF.

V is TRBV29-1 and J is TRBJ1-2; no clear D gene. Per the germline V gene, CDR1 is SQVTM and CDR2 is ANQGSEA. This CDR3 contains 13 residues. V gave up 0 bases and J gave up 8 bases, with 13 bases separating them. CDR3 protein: CSVEEEAGRGYTF. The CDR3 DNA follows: TGCAGCGTTGAAGAGGAGGCAGGTCGAGGCTACACCTTC.

In DNA, the CDR3 is TGCGCCAGCAGCCAGGACGGGACCTGGCCCCAGCATTTT. It translates to CASSQDGTWPQHF. J is TRBJ1-5 and V is TRBV4-1; D is perhaps TRBD1 (5 bases). The CDR3 is 13 amino acids. From germline, CDR1 is MGHRA and CDR2 YSYEKL. V shed 3 bases and J shed 9 bases, with 12 bases lying between them.

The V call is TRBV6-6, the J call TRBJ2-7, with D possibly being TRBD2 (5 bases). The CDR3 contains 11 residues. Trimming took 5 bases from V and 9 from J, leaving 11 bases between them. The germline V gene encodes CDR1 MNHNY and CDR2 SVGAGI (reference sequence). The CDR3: CASSLERMQYF. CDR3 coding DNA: TGTGCCAGCAGTCTTGAGCGGATGCAGTACTTC.

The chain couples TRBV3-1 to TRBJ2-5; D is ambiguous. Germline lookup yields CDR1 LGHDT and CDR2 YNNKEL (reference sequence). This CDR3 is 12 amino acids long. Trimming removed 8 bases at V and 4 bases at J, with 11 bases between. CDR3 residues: CASDGYGETQYF. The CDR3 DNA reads TGTGCCAGCGATGGGTACGGAGAGACCCAGTACTTC.

CDR3: CSAQRGGQQNTEAFF. The CDR3 nucleotides read TGCAGTGCCCAGAGGGGGGGACAGCAAAACACTGAAGCTTTCTTT. V is TRBV20-1 and J is TRBJ1-1; TRBD1 matches 7 bases. This CDR3 region has 15 residues. CDR1 is DFQATT and CDR2 is SNEGSKA in the germline V gene (reference sequence). The ends lost 6 bases at V and 2 bases at J; junction bases unmatched: 12.

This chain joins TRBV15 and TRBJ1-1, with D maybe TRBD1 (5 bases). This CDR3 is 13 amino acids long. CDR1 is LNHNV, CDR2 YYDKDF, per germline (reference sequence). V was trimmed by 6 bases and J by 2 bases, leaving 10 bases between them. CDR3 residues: CATSLGPNTEAFF. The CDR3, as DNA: TGTGCCACCAGTCTGGGGCCCAACACTGAAGCTTTCTTT.

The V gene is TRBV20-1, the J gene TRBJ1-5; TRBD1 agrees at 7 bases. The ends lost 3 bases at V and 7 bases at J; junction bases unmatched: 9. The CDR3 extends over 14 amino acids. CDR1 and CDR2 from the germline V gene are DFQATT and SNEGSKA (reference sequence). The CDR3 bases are TGCAGTGCTAGGGAAAGACAGGGTCAGCAGCCCCAGCATTTT. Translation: CSARERQGQQPQHF.

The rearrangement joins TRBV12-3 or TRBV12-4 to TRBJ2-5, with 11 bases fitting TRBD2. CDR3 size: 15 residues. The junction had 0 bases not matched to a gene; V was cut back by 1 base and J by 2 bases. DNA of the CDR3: TGTGCCAGCAGTTTAGGACTAGCGGGGCAAGAGACCCAGTACTTC. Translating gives CASSLGLAGQETQYF.

The CDR3 is CASSVARGQETQYF. The CDR3 nucleotides are TGTGCCAGCAGCGTAGCTCGGGGGCAAGAGACCCAGTACTTC. The chain joins TRBV9 to TRBJ2-5; D may be TRBD2 (6 bases). This CDR3 spans 14 amino acids. V shed 0 bases and J shed 2 bases, with 8 bases lying between them. The germline CDR1 and CDR2 sequences are SGDLS and YYNGEE.

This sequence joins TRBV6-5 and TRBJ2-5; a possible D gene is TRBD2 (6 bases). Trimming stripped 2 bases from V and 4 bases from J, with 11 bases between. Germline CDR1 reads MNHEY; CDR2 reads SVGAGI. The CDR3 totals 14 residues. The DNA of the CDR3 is TGTGCCAGCAGTTACGGGAGGAATATAGAGACCCAGTACTTC. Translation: CASSYGRNIETQYF.

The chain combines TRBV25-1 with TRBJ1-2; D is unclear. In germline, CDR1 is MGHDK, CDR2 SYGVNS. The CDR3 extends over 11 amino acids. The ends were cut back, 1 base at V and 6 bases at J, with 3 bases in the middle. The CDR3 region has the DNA TGTGCCAGCAGTGAATCCCATGGCTACACCTTC. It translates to CASSESHGYTF.

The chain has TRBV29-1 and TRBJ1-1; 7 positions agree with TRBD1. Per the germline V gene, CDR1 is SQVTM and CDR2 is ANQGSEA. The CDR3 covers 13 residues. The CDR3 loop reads CTGQAAMNTEAFF. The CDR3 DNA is TGCACTGGACAGGCGGCCATGAACACTGAAGCTTTCTTT.

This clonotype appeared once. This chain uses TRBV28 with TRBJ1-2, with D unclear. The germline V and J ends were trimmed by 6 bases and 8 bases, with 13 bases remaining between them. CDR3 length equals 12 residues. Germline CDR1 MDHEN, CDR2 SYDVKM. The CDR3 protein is CASRSAGGGYTF. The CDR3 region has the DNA TGTGCCAGCAGATCAGCGGGAGGGGGCTACACCTTC.

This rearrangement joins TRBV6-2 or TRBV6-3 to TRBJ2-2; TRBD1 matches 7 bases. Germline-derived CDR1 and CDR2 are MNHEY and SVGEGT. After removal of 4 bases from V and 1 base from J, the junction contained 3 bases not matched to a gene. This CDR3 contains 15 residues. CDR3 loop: CASSSGQVNTGELFF. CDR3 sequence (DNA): TGTGCCAGCAGTTCCGGACAGGTGAACACCGGGGAGCTGTTTTTT.